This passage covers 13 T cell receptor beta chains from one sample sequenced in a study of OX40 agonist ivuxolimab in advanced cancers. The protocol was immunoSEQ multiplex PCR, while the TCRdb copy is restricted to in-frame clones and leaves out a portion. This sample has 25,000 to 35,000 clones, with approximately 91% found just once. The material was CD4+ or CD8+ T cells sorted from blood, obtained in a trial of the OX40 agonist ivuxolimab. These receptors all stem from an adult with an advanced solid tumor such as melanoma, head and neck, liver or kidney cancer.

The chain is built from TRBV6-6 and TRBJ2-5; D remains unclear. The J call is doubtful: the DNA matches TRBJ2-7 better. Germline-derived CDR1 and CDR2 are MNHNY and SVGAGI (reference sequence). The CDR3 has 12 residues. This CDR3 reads CASTLDPYEQYF. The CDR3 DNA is TGTGCCAGCACCTTAGATCCCTACGAGCAGTACTTC.

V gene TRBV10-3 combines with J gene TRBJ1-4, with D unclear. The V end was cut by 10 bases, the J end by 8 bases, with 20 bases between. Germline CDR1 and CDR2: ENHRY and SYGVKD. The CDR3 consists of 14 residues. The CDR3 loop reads CATKEGDLWEKLFF. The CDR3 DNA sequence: TGTGCCACCAAGGAGGGCGACCTTTGGGAAAAACTGTTTTTT.

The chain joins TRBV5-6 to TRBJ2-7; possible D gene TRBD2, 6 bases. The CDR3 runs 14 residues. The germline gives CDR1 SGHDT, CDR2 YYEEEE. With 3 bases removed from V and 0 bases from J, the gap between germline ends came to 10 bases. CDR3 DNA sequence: TGTGCCAGCAGCTCGCGGGACTTCTCCTACGAGCAGTACTTC. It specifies CASSSRDFSYEQYF.

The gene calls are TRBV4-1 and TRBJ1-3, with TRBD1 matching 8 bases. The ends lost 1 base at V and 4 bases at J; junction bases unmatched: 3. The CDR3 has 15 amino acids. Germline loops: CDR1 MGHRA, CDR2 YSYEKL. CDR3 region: CASSQGQGRGNTIYF. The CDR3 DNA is TGCGCCAGCAGCCAAGGACAGGGGAGAGGAAACACCATATATTTT.

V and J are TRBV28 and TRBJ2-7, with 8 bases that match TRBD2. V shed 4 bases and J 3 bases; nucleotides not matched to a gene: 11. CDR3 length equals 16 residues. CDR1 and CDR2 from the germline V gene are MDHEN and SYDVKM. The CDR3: CASSWSPSGSGYEQYF. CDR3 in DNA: TGTGCCAGCAGTTGGTCCCCTAGCGGGTCGGGCTACGAGCAGTACTTC. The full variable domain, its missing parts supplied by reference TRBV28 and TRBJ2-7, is DVKVTQSSRYLVKRTGEKVFLECVQDMDHENMFWYRQDPGLGLRLIYFSYDVKMKEKGDIPEGYSVSREKKERFSLILESASTNQTSMYLCASSWSPSGSGYEQYFGPGTRLTVT.

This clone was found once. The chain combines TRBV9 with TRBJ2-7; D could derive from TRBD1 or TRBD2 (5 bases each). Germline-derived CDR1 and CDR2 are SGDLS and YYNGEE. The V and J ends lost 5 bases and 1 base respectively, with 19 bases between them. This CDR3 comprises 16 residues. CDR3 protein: CASSPFRGPGSYEQYF. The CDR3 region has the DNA TGTGCCAGCAGTCCCTTTCGGGGCCCAGGTTCCTACGAGCAGTACTTC.

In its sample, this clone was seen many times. CDR3 in amino acids: CASSRDRYEQYF. The CDR3 region has the DNA TGTGCCAGCAGCCGGGACCGGTACGAGCAGTACTTC. V is TRBV7-6 and J is TRBJ2-7, with D possibly called TRBD1 or TRBD2 (5 bases each). The CDR3 has 12 amino acids. CDR1 is SGHVS and CDR2 is FNYEAQ in the germline V gene. The V end lost 5 bases, the J end lost 4 bases, and 9 bases lay between the germline ends.

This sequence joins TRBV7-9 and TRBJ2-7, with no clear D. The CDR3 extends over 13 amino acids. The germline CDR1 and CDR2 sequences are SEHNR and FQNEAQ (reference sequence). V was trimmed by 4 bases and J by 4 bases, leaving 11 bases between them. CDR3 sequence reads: CASSSRTRYEQYF. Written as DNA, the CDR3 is TGTGCCAGCAGCTCTCGTACTCGTTACGAGCAGTACTTC.

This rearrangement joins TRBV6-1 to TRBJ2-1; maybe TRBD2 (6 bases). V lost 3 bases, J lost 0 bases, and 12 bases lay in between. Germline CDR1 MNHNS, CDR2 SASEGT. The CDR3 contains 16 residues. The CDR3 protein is CASSEDRESSYNEQFF. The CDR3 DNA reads TGTGCCAGCAGTGAGGACCGGGAGAGCTCCTACAATGAGCAGTTCTTC.

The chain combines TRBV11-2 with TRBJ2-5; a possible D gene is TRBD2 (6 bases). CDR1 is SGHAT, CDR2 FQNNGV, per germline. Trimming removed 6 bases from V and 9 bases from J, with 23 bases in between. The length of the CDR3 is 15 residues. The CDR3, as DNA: TGTGCCAGCAGTTACCTTAGCGGCTACGGGGAGGCCCAGTACTTC. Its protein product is CASSYLSGYGEAQYF.

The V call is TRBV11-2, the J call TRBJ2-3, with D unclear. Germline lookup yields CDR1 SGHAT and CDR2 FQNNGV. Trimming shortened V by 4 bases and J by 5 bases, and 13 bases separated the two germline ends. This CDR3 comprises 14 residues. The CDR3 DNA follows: TGTGCCAGCAGCTCGATTTATATAGGAGATACGCAGTATTTT. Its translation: CASSSIYIGDTQYF.

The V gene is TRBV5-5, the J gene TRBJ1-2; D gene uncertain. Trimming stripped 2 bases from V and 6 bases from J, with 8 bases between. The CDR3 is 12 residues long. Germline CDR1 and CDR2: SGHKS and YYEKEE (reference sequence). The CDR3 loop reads CASSFRNNGYTF. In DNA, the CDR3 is TGTGCCAGCAGCTTCAGGAATAATGGCTACACCTTC.

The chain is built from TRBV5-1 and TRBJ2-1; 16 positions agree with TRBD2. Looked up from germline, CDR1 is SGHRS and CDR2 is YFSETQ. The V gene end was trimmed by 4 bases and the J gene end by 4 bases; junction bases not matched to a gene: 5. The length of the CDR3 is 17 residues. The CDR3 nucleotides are TGCGCCAGCAGCGGGACTAGCGGGAGGGGTAGTTACAATGAGCAGTTCTTC. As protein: CASSGTSGRGSYNEQFF. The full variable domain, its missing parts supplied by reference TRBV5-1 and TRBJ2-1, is KAGVTQTPRYLIKTRGQQVTLSCSPISGHRSVSWYQQTPGQGLQFLFEYFSETQRNKGNFPGRFSGRQFSNSRSEMNVSTLELGDSALYLCASSGTSGRGSYNEQFFGPGTRLTVL.